The 21 T cell receptor beta chains given below trace back to one sample, sequenced in a study of blood T cell repertoires in COVID-19. Clones were sequenced by immunoSEQ multiplex PCR, and TCRdb holds only the in-frame ones, with some missing. The sample shows 250,000 or so clones, roughly 86% of them seen only once. Sequenced: peripheral blood. All receptors derive from a man older than 75 with acute or convalescent COVID-19.

The chain uses TRBV18 and TRBJ2-3; TRBD2 agrees at 10 bases. J was trimmed by 6 bases and V by 3 bases; bases with no gene match: 6. In germline, CDR1 is KGHSH, CDR2 LQKENI. The CDR3 has 15 residues. CDR3 sequence: CASSPLAGVRDTQYF. Written as DNA, the CDR3 is TGTGCCAGCTCACCTCTAGCGGGAGTCAGGGATACGCAGTATTTT.

This clone was seen only once. The chain uses TRBV19 and TRBJ2-7, with D possibly matching TRBD1 (5 bases). CDR3 length: 14 residues. In germline, CDR1 is LNHDA, CDR2 SQIVND (reference sequence). Trimming took 7 bases from V and 2 from J, leaving 15 bases between them. The DNA of the CDR3 is TGTGCCAGTAAAGGGGATAGCCCACCCTACGAGCAGTACTTC. It specifies CASKGDSPPYEQYF. Combining the CDR3 with reference TRBV19 and TRBJ2-7 gives the whole variable domain DGGITQSPKYLFRKEGQNVTLSCEQNLNHDAMYWYRQDPGQGLRLIYYSQIVNDFQKGDIAEGYSVSREKKESFPLTVTSAQKNPTAFYLCASKGDSPPYEQYFGPGTRLTVT.

V and J are TRBV28 and TRBJ1-1; maybe TRBD1 (5 bases). Trimming cost V 1 base and J 1 base, with 7 bases left between them. CDR1 is MDHEN, CDR2 SYDVKM, per germline. The CDR3 has 14 amino acids. CDR3 sequence: CASSLFQGNTEAFF. As DNA, the CDR3 is TGTGCCAGCAGTTTATTCCAGGGGAACACTGAAGCTTTCTTT.

The chain employs TRBV18 and TRBJ2-7; no clear D gene. Germline V gene data show CDR1 as KGHSH and CDR2 as LQKENI. The CDR3 is made up of 12 amino acids. V shed 5 bases and J shed 0 bases, with 5 bases lying between them. The CDR3 region is CASSSISYEQYF. The CDR3, as DNA: TGTGCCAGCTCATCAATCTCCTACGAGCAGTACTTC.

This chain connects TRBV11-1 to TRBJ1-1; D is ambiguous. Germline V gene lookup returns CDR1 SGHAT and CDR2 FQDESV (reference sequence). This CDR3 contains 13 residues. Trimming shortened V by 7 bases and J by 7 bases, and 16 bases separated the two germline ends. CDR3 nucleotide sequence: TGTGCCAGCATCAATACACCAGGAGGTGAAGCTTTCTTT. Encoded protein: CASINTPGGEAFF.

V usage is TRBV28 and J usage is TRBJ2-6; 7 nucleotides agree with TRBD2. The CDR3 has 16 amino acids. Per germline, CDR1 MDHEN and CDR2 SYDVKM. V trimming: 3 bases; J trimming: 0 bases; junction bases outside the gene matches: 2. The CDR3 region is CASSLRGSSGANVLTF. CDR3 DNA sequence: TGTGCCAGCAGTTTGCGGGGGAGCTCTGGGGCCAACGTCCTGACTTTC.

The chain links TRBV18 to TRBJ2-2; perhaps TRBD1 as D (6 bases). Trimming pared 4 bases from V and 3 bases from J, leaving 9 bases between. The CDR3 sequence is 14 residues long. The germline gives CDR1 KGHSH, CDR2 LQKENI. The CDR3 spells CASSLQGYTGELFF. CDR3 bases: TGTGCCAGCTCACTCCAGGGGTACACCGGGGAGCTGTTTTTT.

J is TRBJ1-5 and V is TRBV6-5; TRBD1 agrees at 8 bases. This CDR3 comprises 14 residues. CDR1 and CDR2 from the germline V gene are MNHEY and SVGAGI. With V trimmed by 6 bases and J by 1 base, 2 bases remained unmatched. CDR3 in amino acids: CASRQGVSNQPQHF. The CDR3, as DNA: TGTGCCAGCAGACAGGGGGTGAGCAATCAGCCCCAGCATTTT.

This clone has just a few counts. The CDR3 DNA is TGCGCCAGCAGCCAGACAGAGTTCGGTGAAGCTTTCTTT. Translated, it gives CASSQTEFGEAFF. The J gene is TRBJ1-1, the V gene TRBV4-3, with TRBD1 as a possible D gene (5 bases). V shed 3 bases and J shed 7 bases, with 12 bases lying between them. The CDR3 runs to 13 residues. Germline CDR1 is LGHNA and CDR2 is YSLEER.

A word on this clone: Distinct nucleotide sequences in the sample also encode this CDR3. This chain joins TRBV11-2 and TRBJ2-1; weak D call: TRBD2 (5 bases). Per germline, CDR1 SGHAT and CDR2 FQNNGV. Trimming removed 3 bases from V and 3 bases from J, with 12 bases in between. The CDR3 has 15 amino acids. The chain's CDR3 is CASSFSRGRYNEQFF. Written as DNA, the CDR3 is TGTGCCAGCAGCTTCTCCCGCGGGCGCTACAATGAGCAGTTCTTC.

The rearrangement uses TRBV6-5 and TRBJ1-1, with D unclear. V was clipped by 5 bases and J by 7 bases, with 14 bases between them. The CDR3 sequence is 13 residues long. CDR1 is MNHEY, CDR2 SVGAGI, per germline. The CDR3 DNA follows: TGTGCCAGCAGTCCCCGACTCCAGAGTGAAGCTTTCTTT. It translates to CASSPRLQSEAFF.

This clone was counted a few times. This CDR3 reads CAISGGQSKDSPLHF. The CDR3 DNA sequence: TGTGCCATCAGTGGGGGACAGAGCAAGGATTCACCCCTCCACTTT. The chain recombines TRBV10-3 with TRBJ1-6, with 7 bases matching TRBD1. Germline CDR1 ENHRY, CDR2 SYGVKD. Trimming at V came to 4 bases and at J to 8 bases, leaving 8 bases not matched to a gene. CDR3 size: 15 residues.

This clone was detected a few times. The V call is TRBV29-1, the J call TRBJ2-3; D may be TRBD1 (5 bases). This CDR3 region has 13 residues. Between the trimmed V and J ends, which lost 1 base and 5 bases, there was a span of 10 bases. In germline, CDR1 is SQVTM, CDR2 ANQGSEA. In nucleotides, the CDR3 is TGCAGCGTTGAAGTGGGGCTGGGAGATACGCAGTATTTT. Amino acid sequence: CSVEVGLGDTQYF.

The chain links TRBV14 to TRBJ2-1; the match to TRBD2 covers 8 bases. Germline CDR1 and CDR2: SGHDN and FVKESK. There are 15 residues in the CDR3. Losses at the gene ends were 4 bases for V and 8 bases for J; bases not matched to a gene: 10. The DNA of the CDR3 is TGTGCCAGCAGCCCCACTAGCGGAGGGGGGGATGAGCAGTTCTTC. Translated: CASSPTSGGGDEQFF.

This chain joins TRBV5-1 and TRBJ2-1; TRBD2 might be the D (6 bases). In germline, CDR1 is SGHRS, CDR2 YFSETQ. V lost 5 bases and J lost 2, with 11 bases in between. This CDR3 has 14 amino acids. CDR3 nucleotides: TGCGCCAGCAGTTTAGCGGAGCCCTACAATGAGCAGTTCTTC. This encodes CASSLAEPYNEQFF.

The chain couples TRBV15 to TRBJ1-2; 9 bases are shared with TRBD1. The germline CDR1 and CDR2 sequences are LNHNV and YYDKDF (reference sequence). The V segment lost 2 bases and the J segment 8 bases; nucleotides outside the gene matches: 15. CDR3 length equals 17 residues. CDR3 in DNA: TGTGCCACCAGCAGATCCCCCGGGACAGGGTTTGGGAAGGGCTACACCTTC. Amino acid sequence: CATSRSPGTGFGKGYTF.

There are a few counts of this clone. The chain combines TRBV6-5 with TRBJ1-4; tentatively, D is TRBD1 (5 bases). Germline V CDR1 and CDR2: MNHEY, SVGAGI. CDR3 size: 15 residues. V shed 7 bases and J shed 7 bases, with 19 bases lying between them. This CDR3 is CASTHFGGDGEKLFF. The CDR3 coding sequence is TGTGCCAGCACCCATTTCGGGGGGGACGGTGAAAAACTGTTTTTT.

The V call is TRBV7-9, the J call TRBJ2-1, with 7 bases identical to TRBD1. Germline V gives CDR1 SEHNR, CDR2 FQNEAQ (reference sequence). This CDR3 is 14 amino acids long. The trim removed 4 bases at V and 7 bases at J, leaving 7 bases unmatched. The CDR3 bases are TGTGCCAGCAGCTCCTCCGGGACAGCTAATGAGCAGTTCTTC. Translating it yields CASSSSGTANEQFF.

J is TRBJ1-3 and V is TRBV19, with D uncertain. The CDR3 sequence is 15 residues long. Germline-derived CDR1 and CDR2 are LNHDA and SQIVND (reference sequence). V was trimmed by 4 bases and J by 9 bases, leaving 19 bases between them. The CDR3 spells CASSKVNRWVATIYF. The CDR3 DNA is TGTGCCAGTAGTAAAGTAAACCGTTGGGTAGCCACCATATATTTT. The entire variable domain, with the rest obtained from reference TRBV19 and TRBJ1-3, is as follows: DGGITQSPKYLFRKEGQNVTLSCEQNLNHDAMYWYRQDPGQGLRLIYYSQIVNDFQKGDIAEGYSVSREKKESFPLTVTSAQKNPTAFYLCASSKVNRWVATIYFGEGSWLTVV.

J is TRBJ1-2 and V is TRBV5-1; 7 bases are a match to TRBD1. The J segment lost 6 bases and the V segment lost 0 bases, leaving 8 bases of the junction unmatched. Per germline, CDR1 SGHRS and CDR2 YFSETQ. This CDR3 is 15 amino acids long. CDR3 sequence (DNA): TGCGCCAGCAGCTTGGATGGACAGGAGGAGGATGGCTACACCTTC. Translation: CASSLDGQEEDGYTF. The complete variable domain, with remaining parts taken from reference TRBV5-1 and TRBJ1-2, reads KAGVTQTPRYLIKTRGQQVTLSCSPISGHRSVSWYQQTPGQGLQFLFEYFSETQRNKGNFPGRFSGRQFSNSRSEMNVSTLELGDSALYLCASSLDGQEEDGYTFGSGTRLTVV.

J is TRBJ1-5 and V is TRBV3-1 (or the pseudogene TRBV3-2); maybe TRBD1 (6 bases). Germline V lookup: CDR1 LGHDT, CDR2 YNNKEL (reference sequence). Trimming stripped 5 bases from V and 3 bases from J, with 14 bases between. The CDR3 runs to 15 residues. CDR3 DNA sequence: TGTGCCAGCAGCGACTACGGACAGAACAATCAGCCCCAGCATTTT. This sequence encodes CASSDYGQNNQPQHF.